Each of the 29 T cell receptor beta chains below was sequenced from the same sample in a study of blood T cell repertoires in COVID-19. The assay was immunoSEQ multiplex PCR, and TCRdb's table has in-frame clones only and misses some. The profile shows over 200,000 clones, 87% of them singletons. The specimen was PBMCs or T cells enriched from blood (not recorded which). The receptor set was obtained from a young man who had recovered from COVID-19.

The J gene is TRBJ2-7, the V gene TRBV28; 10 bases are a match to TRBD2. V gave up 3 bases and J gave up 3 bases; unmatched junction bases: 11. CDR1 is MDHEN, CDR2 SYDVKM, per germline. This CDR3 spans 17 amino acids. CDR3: CASSFYSGTSVFYEQYF. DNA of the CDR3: TGTGCCAGCAGTTTTTACTCCGGGACTAGCGTCTTCTACGAGCAGTACTTC.

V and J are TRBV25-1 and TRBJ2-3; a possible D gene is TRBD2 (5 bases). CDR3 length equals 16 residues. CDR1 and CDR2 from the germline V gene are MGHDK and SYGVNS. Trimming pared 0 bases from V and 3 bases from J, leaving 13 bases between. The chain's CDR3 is CASSEYDKPGTDTQYF. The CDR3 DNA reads TGTGCCAGCAGTGAATACGACAAGCCGGGAACAGATACGCAGTATTTT. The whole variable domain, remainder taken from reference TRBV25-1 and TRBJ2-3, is EADIYQTPRYLVIGTGKKITLECSQTMGHDKMYWYQQDPGMELHLIHYSYGVNSTEKGDLSSESTVSRIRTEHFPLTLESARPSHTSQYLCASSEYDKPGTDTQYFGPGTRLTVL.

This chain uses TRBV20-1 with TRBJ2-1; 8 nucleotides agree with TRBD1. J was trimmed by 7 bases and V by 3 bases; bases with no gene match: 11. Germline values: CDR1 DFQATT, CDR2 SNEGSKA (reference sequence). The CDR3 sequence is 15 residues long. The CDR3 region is CSASNTGGISNEQFF. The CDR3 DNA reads TGCAGTGCTAGTAATACAGGGGGAATATCTAATGAGCAGTTCTTC.

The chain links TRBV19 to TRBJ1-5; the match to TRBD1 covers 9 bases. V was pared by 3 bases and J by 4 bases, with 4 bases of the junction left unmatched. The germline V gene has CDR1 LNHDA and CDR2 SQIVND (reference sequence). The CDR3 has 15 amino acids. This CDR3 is CASSIETGGNQPQHF. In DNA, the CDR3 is TGTGCCAGTAGTATTGAGACAGGGGGTAATCAGCCCCAGCATTTT.

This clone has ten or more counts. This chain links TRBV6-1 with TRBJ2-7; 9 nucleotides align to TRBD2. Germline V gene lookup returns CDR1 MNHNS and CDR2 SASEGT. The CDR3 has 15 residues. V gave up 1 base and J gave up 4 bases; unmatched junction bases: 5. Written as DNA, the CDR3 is TGTGCCAGCAGTGAAGAGGTAGCGGGGGCTTACGAGCAGTACTTC. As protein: CASSEEVAGAYEQYF.

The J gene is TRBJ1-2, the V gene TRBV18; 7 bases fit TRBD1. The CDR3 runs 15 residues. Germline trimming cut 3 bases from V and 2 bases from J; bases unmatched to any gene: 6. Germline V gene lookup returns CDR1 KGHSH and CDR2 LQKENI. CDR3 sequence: CASSPLGGDNYGYTF. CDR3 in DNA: TGTGCCAGCTCACCTCTAGGGGGCGACAACTATGGCTACACCTTC. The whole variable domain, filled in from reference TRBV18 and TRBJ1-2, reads NAGVMQNPRHLVRRRGQEARLRCSPMKGHSHVYWYRQLPEEGLKFMVYLQKENIIDESGMPKERFSAEFPKEGPSILRIQQVVRGDSAAYFCASSPLGGDNYGYTFGSGTRLTVV.

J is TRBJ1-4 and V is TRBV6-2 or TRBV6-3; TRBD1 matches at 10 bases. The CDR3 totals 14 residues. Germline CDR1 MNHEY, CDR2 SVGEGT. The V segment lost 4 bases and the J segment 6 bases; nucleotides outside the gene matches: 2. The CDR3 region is CASSSGTGDEKLFF. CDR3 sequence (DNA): TGTGCCAGCAGTTCCGGGACAGGGGATGAAAAACTGTTTTTT.

CDR3 loop: CASSYSTGGTEAFF. CDR3 bases: TGTGCCAGCAGTTACTCGACCGGGGGCACTGAAGCTTTCTTT. This chain joins TRBV6-5 and TRBJ1-1, with D perhaps matching TRBD1 (5 bases). Trimming removed 0 bases at V and 4 bases at J, with 9 bases between. Germline V gives CDR1 MNHEY, CDR2 SVGAGI. This CDR3 is 14 amino acids long.

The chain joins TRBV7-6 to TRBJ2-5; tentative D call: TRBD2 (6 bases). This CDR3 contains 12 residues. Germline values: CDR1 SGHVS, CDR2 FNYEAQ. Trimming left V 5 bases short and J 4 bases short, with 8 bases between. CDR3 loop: CASSKAGETQYF. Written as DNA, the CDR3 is TGTGCCAGCAGCAAAGCGGGAGAGACCCAGTACTTC.

Written as DNA, the CDR3 is TGCGCCAGCAGCCAATCCGGGACTCCTATTATCCCGCAGTATTTT. Protein product: CASSQSGTPIIPQYF. The chain combines TRBV4-1 with TRBJ2-3, with D possibly TRBD2 on 6 matching bases. The V gene lost 2 bases and the J gene lost 10 bases, with 19 bases spanning the gap. The CDR3 spans 15 residues. CDR1 and CDR2 from the germline V gene are MGHRA and YSYEKL.

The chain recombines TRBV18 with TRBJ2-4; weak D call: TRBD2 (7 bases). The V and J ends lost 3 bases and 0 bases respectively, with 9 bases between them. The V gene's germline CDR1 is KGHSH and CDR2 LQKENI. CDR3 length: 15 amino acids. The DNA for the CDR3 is TGTGCCAGCTCACCCGGGGGGCTAGCCAAAAACATTCAGTACTTC. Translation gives CASSPGGLAKNIQYF.

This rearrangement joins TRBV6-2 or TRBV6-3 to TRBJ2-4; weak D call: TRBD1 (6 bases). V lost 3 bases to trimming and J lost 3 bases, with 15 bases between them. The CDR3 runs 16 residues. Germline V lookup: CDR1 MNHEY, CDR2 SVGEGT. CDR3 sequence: CASSYRGSRDKNIQYF. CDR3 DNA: TGTGCCAGCAGTTATAGGGGGTCGCGAGACAAAAACATTCAGTACTTC.

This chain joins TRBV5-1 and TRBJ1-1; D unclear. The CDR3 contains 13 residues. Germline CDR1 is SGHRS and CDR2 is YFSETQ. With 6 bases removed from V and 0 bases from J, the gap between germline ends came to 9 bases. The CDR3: CASMDLVNTEAFF. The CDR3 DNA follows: TGCGCCAGCATGGACTTAGTGAACACTGAAGCTTTCTTT. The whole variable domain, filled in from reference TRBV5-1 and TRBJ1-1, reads KAGVTQTPRYLIKTRGQQVTLSCSPISGHRSVSWYQQTPGQGLQFLFEYFSETQRNKGNFPGRFSGRQFSNSRSEMNVSTLELGDSALYLCASMDLVNTEAFFGQGTRLTVV.

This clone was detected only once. In DNA, the CDR3 is TGTGCCAGCAGCGTAGGATCAGGACAGGGGGGGGATACGCAGTATTTT. Residues: CASSVGSGQGGDTQYF. This chain joins TRBV9 and TRBJ2-3; 10 positions match TRBD1. CDR1 is SGDLS, CDR2 YYNGEE, per germline. This CDR3 contains 16 residues. The junction had 7 bases not matched to a gene; V was cut back by 0 bases and J by 6 bases.

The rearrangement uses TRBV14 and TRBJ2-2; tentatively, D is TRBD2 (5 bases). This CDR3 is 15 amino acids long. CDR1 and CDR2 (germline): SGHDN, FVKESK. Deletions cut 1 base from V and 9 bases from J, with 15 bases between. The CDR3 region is CASSQVGLLNRELFF. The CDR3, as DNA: TGTGCCAGCAGCCAAGTAGGACTCCTGAACCGGGAGCTGTTTTTT.

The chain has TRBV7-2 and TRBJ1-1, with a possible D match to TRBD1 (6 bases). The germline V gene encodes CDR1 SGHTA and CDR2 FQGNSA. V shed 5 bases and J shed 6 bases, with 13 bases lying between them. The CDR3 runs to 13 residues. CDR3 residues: CASSHGQSAEAFF. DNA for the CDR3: TGTGCCAGCAGCCACGGACAGAGCGCTGAAGCTTTCTTT. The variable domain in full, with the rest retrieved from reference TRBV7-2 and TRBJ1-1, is GAGVSQSPSNKVTEKGKDVELRCDPISGHTALYWYRQSLGQGLEFLIYFQGNSAPDKSGLPSDRFSAERTGGSVSTLTIQRTQQEDSAVYLCASSHGQSAEAFFGQGTRLTVV.

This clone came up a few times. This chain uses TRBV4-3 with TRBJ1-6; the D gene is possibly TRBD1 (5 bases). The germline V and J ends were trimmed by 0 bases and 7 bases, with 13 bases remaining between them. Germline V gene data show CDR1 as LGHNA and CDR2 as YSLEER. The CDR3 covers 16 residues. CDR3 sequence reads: CASSQDLRGGNSPLHF. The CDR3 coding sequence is TGCGCCAGCAGCCAAGATCTTAGGGGTGGCAATTCACCCCTCCACTTT.

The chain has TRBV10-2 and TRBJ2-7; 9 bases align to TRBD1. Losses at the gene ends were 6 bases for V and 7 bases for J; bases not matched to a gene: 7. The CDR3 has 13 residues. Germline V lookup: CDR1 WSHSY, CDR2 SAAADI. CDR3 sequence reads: CASRNRGLREQYF. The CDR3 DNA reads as TGCGCCAGCAGAAACAGGGGGCTTCGGGAGCAGTACTTC.

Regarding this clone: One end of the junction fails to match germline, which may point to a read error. CDR3 residues: CASSVGGQGNYGYTF. The CDR3 DNA is TGTGCCAGCAGCGTAGGTGGGCAGGGTAACTACGGCTACACCTTC. The chain employs TRBV9 and TRBJ1-2; D is perhaps TRBD1 (5 bases). The CDR3 spans 15 residues. Germline CDR1 SGDLS, CDR2 YYNGEE.

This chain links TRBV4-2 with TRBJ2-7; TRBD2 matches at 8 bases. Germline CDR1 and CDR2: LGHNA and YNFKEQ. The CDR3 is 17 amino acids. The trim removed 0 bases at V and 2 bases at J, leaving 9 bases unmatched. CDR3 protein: CASSQESGGASTYEQYF. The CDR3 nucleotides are TGTGCCAGCAGCCAAGAATCCGGGGGGGCGTCAACCTACGAGCAGTACTTC.

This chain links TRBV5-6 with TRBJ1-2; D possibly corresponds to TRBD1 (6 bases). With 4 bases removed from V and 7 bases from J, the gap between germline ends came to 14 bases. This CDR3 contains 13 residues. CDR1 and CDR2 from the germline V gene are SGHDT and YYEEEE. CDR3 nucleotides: TGTGCCAGCAGCGTCCAGGGGAAGGGTGGCTACACCTTC. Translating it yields CASSVQGKGGYTF.

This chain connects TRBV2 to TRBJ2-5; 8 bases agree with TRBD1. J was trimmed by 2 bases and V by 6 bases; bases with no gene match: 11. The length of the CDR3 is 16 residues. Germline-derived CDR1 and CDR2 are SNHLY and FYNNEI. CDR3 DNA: TGTGCCAGCAGGCCCAGGGGGCTGGGCCAGCAAGAGACCCAGTACTTC. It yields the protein CASRPRGLGQQETQYF.

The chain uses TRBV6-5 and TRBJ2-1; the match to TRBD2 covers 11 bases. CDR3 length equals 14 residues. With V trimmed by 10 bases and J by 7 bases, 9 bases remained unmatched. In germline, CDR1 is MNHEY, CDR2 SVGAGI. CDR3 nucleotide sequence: TGTGCCACAACCTCTCTAGCGGGGGGAAATGAGCAGTTCTTC. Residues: CATTSLAGGNEQFF.

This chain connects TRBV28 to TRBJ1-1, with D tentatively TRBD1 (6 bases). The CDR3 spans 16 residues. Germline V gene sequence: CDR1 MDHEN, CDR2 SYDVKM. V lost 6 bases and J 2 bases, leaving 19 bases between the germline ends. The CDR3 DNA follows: TGTGCCAGCAGCCTCCTCCCAGGGGTTTCTAACACTGAAGCTTTCTTT. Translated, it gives CASSLLPGVSNTEAFF.

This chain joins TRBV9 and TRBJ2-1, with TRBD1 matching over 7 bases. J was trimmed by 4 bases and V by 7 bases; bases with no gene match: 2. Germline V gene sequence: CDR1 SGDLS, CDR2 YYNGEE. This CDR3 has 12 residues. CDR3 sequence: CASGQEYNEQFF. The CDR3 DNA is TGTGCCAGCGGACAGGAATACAATGAGCAGTTCTTC.

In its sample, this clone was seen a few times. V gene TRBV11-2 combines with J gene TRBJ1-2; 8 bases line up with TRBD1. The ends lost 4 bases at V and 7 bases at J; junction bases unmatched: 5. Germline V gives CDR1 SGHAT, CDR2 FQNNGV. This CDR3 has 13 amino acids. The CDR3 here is CASSSDRGGGYTF. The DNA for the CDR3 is TGTGCCAGCAGCTCCGACAGGGGCGGTGGCTACACCTTC.

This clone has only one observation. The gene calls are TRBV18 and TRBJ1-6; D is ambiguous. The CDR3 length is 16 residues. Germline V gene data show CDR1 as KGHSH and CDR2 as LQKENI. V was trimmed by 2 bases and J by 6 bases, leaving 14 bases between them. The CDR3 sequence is CASSPRPLDSNSPLHF. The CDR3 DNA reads TGTGCCAGCTCACCAAGGCCTCTTGACTCTAATTCACCCCTCCACTTT.

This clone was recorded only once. CDR3 DNA: TGTGCCAGCAGTAACGAACAGGGACCACCCCTCCACTTT. Translating gives CASSNEQGPPLHF. The chain links TRBV6-1 to TRBJ1-6, with D possibly TRBD1 on 6 matching bases. Germline CDR1 MNHNS, CDR2 SASEGT. The CDR3 extends over 13 amino acids. Trimming removed 5 bases at V and 11 bases at J, with 13 bases between.

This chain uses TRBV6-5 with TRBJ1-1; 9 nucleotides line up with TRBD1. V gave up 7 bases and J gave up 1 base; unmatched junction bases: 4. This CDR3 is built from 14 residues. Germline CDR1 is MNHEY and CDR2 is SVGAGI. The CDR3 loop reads CASNKGQGNTEAFF. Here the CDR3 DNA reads TGTGCCAGCAATAAGGGACAGGGGAACACTGAAGCTTTCTTT.